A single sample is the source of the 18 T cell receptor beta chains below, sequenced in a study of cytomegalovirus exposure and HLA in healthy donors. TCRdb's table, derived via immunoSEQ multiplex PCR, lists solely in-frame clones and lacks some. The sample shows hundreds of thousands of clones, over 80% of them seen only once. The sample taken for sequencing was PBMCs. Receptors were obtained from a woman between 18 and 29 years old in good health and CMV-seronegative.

As DNA, the CDR3 is TGTGCCAGCAGTCTAAACCCGGGACAGATCACAGATACGCAGTATTTT. The encoded protein is CASSLNPGQITDTQYF. The rearrangement uses TRBV28 and TRBJ2-3, with 7 bases identical to TRBD1. V lost 5 bases to trimming and J lost 2 bases; unmatched junction nucleotides: 10. CDR1 and CDR2 from the germline V gene are MDHEN and SYDVKM. The CDR3 extends over 16 amino acids.

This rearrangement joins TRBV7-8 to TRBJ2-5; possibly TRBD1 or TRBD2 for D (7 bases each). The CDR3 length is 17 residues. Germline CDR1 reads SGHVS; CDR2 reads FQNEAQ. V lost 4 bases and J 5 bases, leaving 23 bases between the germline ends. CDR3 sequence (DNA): TGTGCCAGCAGCTCCCTGGCGTCGGACCAGGGGGGGGAGACCCAGTACTTC. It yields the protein CASSSLASDQGGETQYF.

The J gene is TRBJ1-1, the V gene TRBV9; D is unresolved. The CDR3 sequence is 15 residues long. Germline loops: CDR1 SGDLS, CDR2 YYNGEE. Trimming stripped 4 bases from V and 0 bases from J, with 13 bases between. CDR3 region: CASSPWERMNTEAFF. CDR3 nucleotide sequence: TGTGCCAGCAGCCCATGGGAACGGATGAACACTGAAGCTTTCTTT.

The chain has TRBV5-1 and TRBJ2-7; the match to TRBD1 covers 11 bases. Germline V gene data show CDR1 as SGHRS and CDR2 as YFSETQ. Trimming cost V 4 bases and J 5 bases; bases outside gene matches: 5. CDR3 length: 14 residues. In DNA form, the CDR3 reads TGCGCCAGCAGCCCAGGACAGGGGGCTAACGAGCAGTACTTC. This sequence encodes CASSPGQGANEQYF. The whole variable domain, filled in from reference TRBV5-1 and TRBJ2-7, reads KAGVTQTPRYLIKTRGQQVTLSCSPISGHRSVSWYQQTPGQGLQFLFEYFSETQRNKGNFPGRFSGRQFSNSRSEMNVSTLELGDSALYLCASSPGQGANEQYFGPGTRLTVT.

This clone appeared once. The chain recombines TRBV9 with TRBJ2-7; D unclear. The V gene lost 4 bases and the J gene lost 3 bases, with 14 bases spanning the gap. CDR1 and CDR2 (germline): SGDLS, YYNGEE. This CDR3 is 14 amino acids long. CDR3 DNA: TGTGCCAGCAGCCCGAACTCGGACCACTACGAGCAGTACTTC. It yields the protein CASSPNSDHYEQYF.

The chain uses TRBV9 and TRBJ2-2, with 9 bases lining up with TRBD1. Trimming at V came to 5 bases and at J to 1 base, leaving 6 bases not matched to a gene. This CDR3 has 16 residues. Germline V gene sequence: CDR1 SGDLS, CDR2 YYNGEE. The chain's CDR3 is CASRPPGQGNTGELFF. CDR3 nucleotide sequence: TGTGCCAGCAGGCCACCGGGACAGGGGAACACCGGGGAGCTGTTTTTT.

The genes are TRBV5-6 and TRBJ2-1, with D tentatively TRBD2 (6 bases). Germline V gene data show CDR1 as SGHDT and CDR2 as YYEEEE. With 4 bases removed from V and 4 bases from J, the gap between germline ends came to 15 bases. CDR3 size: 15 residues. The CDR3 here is CASSLLNSGYNEQFF. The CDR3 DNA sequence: TGTGCCAGCAGCCTCCTGAATAGCGGATACAATGAGCAGTTCTTC. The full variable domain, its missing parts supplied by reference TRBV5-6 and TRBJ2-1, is DAGVTQSPTHLIKTRGQQVTLRCSPKSGHDTVSWYQQALGQGPQFIFQYYEEEERQRGNFPDRFSGHQFPNYSSELNVNALLLGDSALYLCASSLLNSGYNEQFFGPGTRLTVL.

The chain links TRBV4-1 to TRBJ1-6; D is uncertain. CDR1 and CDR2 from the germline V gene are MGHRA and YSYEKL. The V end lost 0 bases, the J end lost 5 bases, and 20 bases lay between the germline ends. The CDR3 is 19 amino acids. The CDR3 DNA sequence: TGCGCCAGCAGCCAAGATTCTGATGGACGGCTGACGAATAATTCACCCCTCCACTTT. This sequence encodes CASSQDSDGRLTNNSPLHF.

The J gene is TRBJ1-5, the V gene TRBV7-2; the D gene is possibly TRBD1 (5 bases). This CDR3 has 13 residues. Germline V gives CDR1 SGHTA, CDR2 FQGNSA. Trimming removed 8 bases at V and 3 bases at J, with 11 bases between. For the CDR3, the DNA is TGTGCCAGCCAGAGGGGTCCCAATCAGCCCCAGCATTTT. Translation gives CASQRGPNQPQHF.

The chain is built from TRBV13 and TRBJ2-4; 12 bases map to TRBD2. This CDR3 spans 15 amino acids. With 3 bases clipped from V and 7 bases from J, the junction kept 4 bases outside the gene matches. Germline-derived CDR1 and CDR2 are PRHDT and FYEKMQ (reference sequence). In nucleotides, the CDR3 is TGTGCCAGCAGCTTTAGGACTAGCGGGACTAACATTCAGTACTTC. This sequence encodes CASSFRTSGTNIQYF.

The CDR3 loop reads CASSLIDREKGEAFF. CDR3 bases: TGTGCCAGCAGCTTAATTGACCGGGAAAAGGGCGAAGCTTTCTTT. The chain carries TRBV5-6 and TRBJ1-1; no definite D call. Germline V gene sequence: CDR1 SGHDT, CDR2 YYEEEE. Trimming left V 2 bases short and J 8 bases short, with 19 bases between. The CDR3 has 15 amino acids.

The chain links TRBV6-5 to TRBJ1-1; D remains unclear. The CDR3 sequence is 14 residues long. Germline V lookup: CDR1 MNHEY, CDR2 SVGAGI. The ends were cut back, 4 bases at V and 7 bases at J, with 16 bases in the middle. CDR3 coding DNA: TGTGCCAGCAGTTGGGCGCGGCGGGTTAATGAAGCTTTCTTT. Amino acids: CASSWARRVNEAFF.

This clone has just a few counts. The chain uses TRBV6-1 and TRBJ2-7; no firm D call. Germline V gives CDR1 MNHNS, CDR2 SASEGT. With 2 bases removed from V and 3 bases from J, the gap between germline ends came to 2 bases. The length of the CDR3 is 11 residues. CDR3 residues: CASSEFYEQYF. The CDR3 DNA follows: TGTGCCAGCAGTGAATTCTACGAGCAGTACTTC.

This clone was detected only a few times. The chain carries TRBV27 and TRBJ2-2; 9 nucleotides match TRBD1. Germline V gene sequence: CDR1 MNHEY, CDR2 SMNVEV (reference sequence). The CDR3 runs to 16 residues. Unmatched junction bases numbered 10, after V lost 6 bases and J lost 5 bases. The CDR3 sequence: CASSSQGQGLTGELFF. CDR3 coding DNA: TGTGCCAGCAGCAGTCAGGGACAGGGTTTAACCGGGGAGCTGTTTTTT.

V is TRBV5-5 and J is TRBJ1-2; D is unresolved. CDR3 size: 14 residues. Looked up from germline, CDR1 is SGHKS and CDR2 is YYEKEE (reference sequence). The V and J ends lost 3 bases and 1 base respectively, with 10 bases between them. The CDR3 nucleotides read TGTGCCAGCAGCTCAGGCAGCCATAACTATGGCTACACCTTC. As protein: CASSSGSHNYGYTF.

The CDR3 reads CASSAADIAGGAEQYF. DNA of the CDR3: TGCGCCAGCAGCGCCGCCGACATAGCGGGAGGGGCCGAGCAGTACTTC. V is TRBV5-1 and J is TRBJ2-7; 11 bases are a match to TRBD2. CDR3 length: 16 residues. The germline gives CDR1 SGHRS, CDR2 YFSETQ. V gave up 4 bases and J gave up 6 bases; unmatched junction bases: 12.

CDR3 nucleotide sequence: TGTGCCAGCAGCTTAGTTACCCGGGACGAGCAGTACTTC. This sequence encodes CASSLVTRDEQYF. The chain has TRBV7-9 and TRBJ2-7; D gene ambiguous. Germline CDR1 is SEHNR and CDR2 is FQNEAQ (reference sequence). V was pared by 1 base and J by 5 bases, with 9 bases between. The CDR3 spans 13 residues.

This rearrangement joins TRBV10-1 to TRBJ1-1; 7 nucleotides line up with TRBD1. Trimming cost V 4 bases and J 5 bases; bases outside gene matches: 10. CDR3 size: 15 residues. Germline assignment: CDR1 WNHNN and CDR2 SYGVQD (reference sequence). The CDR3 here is CASSATQGLGTEAFF. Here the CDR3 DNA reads TGCGCCAGCAGTGCGACACAGGGGTTAGGGACTGAAGCTTTCTTT.